This T cell receptor beta chain is from a study of metastatic and nonmetastatic thyroid tumors. Across the study: Repertoires from malignant and benign thyroid patients were compared across blood and tumor or nodule tissue.

TCRdb reprocessed the PCR reads using MiXCR. Here the sample spans about 34,000 clones, roughly a sixth being singletons. Prior to thyroid surgery, none of the patients had received any treatment. This clone was seen only a few times. This sequence was found in a female donor with papillary thyroid cancer or a benign thyroid nodule (not recorded which). Some clones in this sample may be carry-over from other donors' samples. The material sequenced was blood.

The DNA of the CDR3 is TGTGCCAGCAGGAAATCGGGAGGCCGAGGCGGCTATGGCTACACCTTC. Amino acid sequence: CASRKSGGRGGYGYTF. The chain carries TRBV27 and TRBJ1-2; unclear D gene. This CDR3 spans 16 amino acids. Looked up from germline, CDR1 is MNHEY and CDR2 is SMNVEV (reference sequence). The V and J ends lost 6 bases and 4 bases respectively, with 21 bases between them.